This entry lists 27 T cell receptor beta chains sequenced from one sample in a study of T cell clonality in common variable immunodeficiency. Sequencing used immunoSEQ multiplex PCR; TCRdb keeps in-frame clones, though not all of them. The data show some 38,000 clones, with none appearing a single time. Sequenced material: peripheral blood mononuclear cells. These receptors were collected from a person aged 18-70 years in good health.

This clone has ten or more counts. The read gets to within 3 residues of the CDR3 end, and the germline J gene fills in the rest. The V gene is TRBV6-1, the J gene TRBJ2-2; TRBD2 agrees at 7 bases. CDR1 and CDR2 from the germline V gene are MNHNS and SASEGT. V shed 3 bases, J shed 9 bases, and the junction held 4 bases outside the gene matches. CDR3 size: 13 residues. The CDR3 here is CASSEGTTRELFF. The sequenced CDR3 bases are TGTGCCAGCAGTGAGGGGACTACCCGGGAG.

This clone has a count of ten or more. The read ends 3 residues shy of where the CDR3 ends; the end is completed using the germline J gene. The V and J genes are TRBV20-1 and TRBJ1-1; TRBD1 agrees at 11 bases. There are 15 residues in the CDR3. The V gene end was trimmed by 4 bases and the J gene end by 4 bases; junction bases not matched to a gene: 8. In germline, CDR1 is DFQATT, CDR2 SNEGSKA (reference sequence). Here the CDR3 reads CSAKGQGGVATEAFF. Partial CDR3 DNA: TGCAGTGCTAAGGGACAGGGGGGGGTTGCCACTGAA.

This clone was seen at least ten times. Read sequence stops 3 residues before the CDR3 end, and the germline J gene provides the missing end. V usage is TRBV7-9 and J usage is TRBJ1-2; D perhaps matches TRBD1 (6 bases). The germline V gene encodes CDR1 SEHNR and CDR2 FQNEAQ (reference sequence). This CDR3 comprises 14 residues. Incomplete CDR3 DNA: TGTGCCAGCAGCCAAGGGGGACGGGAACTGTCC. This translates into CASSQGGRELS. The CDR3 as a whole reads CASSQGGRELSYTF. Looking up the rest from reference TRBV7-9 and TRBJ1-2 gives the full variable domain: DTGVSQNPRHKITKRGQNVTFRCDPISEHNRLYWYRQTLGQGPEFLTYFQNEAQLEKSRLLSDRFSAERPKGSFSTLEIQRTEQGDSAMYLCASSQGGRELSYTFGSGTRLTVV.

Note on this clone: The read is 3 residues too short to cover the CDR3 end, so that end is filled in from the germline J gene. The rearrangement uses TRBV5-6 and TRBJ2-7; 9 nucleotides agree with TRBD1. CDR3 length: 15 residues. V lost 4 bases and J lost 2; bases outside the gene matches: 7. Germline CDR1 SGHDT, CDR2 YYEEEE. CDR3 bases read: TGTGCCAGCAGCCCAGGACAGGGGAGCCCCTACGAG. Residues: CASSPGQGSPYE. The whole CDR3 sequence reads CASSPGQGSPYEQYF.

This clone has a count of ten or more. The read finishes 3 residues shy of the CDR3 end, and the germline J gene is used to complete it. This sequence joins TRBV2 and TRBJ2-3; 8 bases fit TRBD2. With V trimmed by 7 bases and J by 0 bases, 9 bases remained unmatched. The CDR3 covers 16 residues. CDR1 and CDR2 from the germline V gene are SNHLY and FYNNEI. The CDR3 is CASTRGGRSSTDTQYF. The CDR3 bases that were read are TGTGCCAGCACCCGAGGCGGGAGGTCCAGCACAGATACG. The full variable domain, with the rest looked up from reference TRBV2 and TRBJ2-3, is EPEVTQTPSHQVTQMGQEVILRCVPISNHLYFYWYRQILGQKVEFLVSFYNNEISEKSEIFDDQFSVERPDGSNFTLKIRSTKLEDSAMYFCASTRGGRSSTDTQYFGPGTRLTVL.

In this sample, this clone turned up many times. The CDR3 end lies 3 residues beyond the end of the read and is filled in from the germline J gene. The chain is built from TRBV29-1 and TRBJ1-2; 9 positions agree with TRBD1. CDR1 is SQVTM and CDR2 is ANQGSEA in the germline V gene. CDR3 length: 16 residues. Losses at the gene ends were 0 bases for V and 3 bases for J; bases not matched to a gene: 8. The CDR3 protein is CSVEDTGDRADYGYTF. The part of the CDR3 DNA that was read is TGCAGCGTTGAAGACACCGGGGACAGGGCTGACTATGGC. The full variable domain, with the rest looked up from reference TRBV29-1 and TRBJ1-2, is SAVISQKPSRDICQRGTSLTIQCQVDSQVTMMFWYRQQPGQSLTLIATANQGSEATYESGFVIDKFPISRPNLTFSTLTVSNMSPEDSSIYLCSVEDTGDRADYGYTFGSGTRLTVV.

This clone was recorded many times. The DNA ends 3 residues before the CDR3 does, and the rest of the CDR3 is filled in from the germline J gene. This sequence joins TRBV9 and TRBJ1-1; D is possibly TRBD1 (5 bases). V dropped 3 bases and J dropped 3 bases, with 15 bases sitting between them. The germline gives CDR1 SGDLS, CDR2 YYNGEE. This CDR3 has 15 amino acids. CDR3 sequence reads: CASSAGFRKDTEAFF. CDR3 DNA (partial): TGTGCCAGCAGCGCAGGGTTCCGAAAAGACACTGAA.

This clone showed up many times. The read halts 3 residues ahead of the CDR3 end, with the missing end drawn from the germline J gene. The V gene is TRBV19, the J gene TRBJ1-5; the D is unclear. From germline, CDR1 is LNHDA and CDR2 SQIVND (reference sequence). Between the trimmed V and J ends, which lost 6 bases and 6 bases, there was a span of 21 bases. This CDR3 is 16 amino acids long. The CDR3 here is CASSRGAAVALQPQHF. The covered CDR3 bases are TGTGCCAGTAGCCGGGGAGCGGCGGTGGCCCTTCAGCCC.

As to this clone: The CDR3 end lies 3 residues beyond the end of the read and is filled in from the germline J gene. This chain uses TRBV7-9 with TRBJ2-3, with a tentative D call TRBD2 (5 bases). This CDR3 has 12 residues. CDR1 is SEHNR, CDR2 FQNEAQ, per germline (reference sequence). CDR3 DNA, as far as it was read: TGTGCCAGCAGCCAGGAGGTTGGTGCG. Encoded protein: CASSQEVGA. The entire CDR3 reads CASSQEVGAQYF.

This clone has at least ten counts. The sequenced fragment ends 3 residues before the CDR3 boundary, so the rest is inferred from the germline J gene. Additional DNA sequences in this sample encode the identical CDR3. The chain uses TRBV19 and TRBJ1-2; possible D gene TRBD1, 5 bases. This CDR3 contains 14 residues. Per the germline V gene, CDR1 is LNHDA and CDR2 is SQIVND (reference sequence). Trimming cost V 5 bases and J 7 bases, with 17 bases left between them. CDR3 protein: CASSVAAGTVGYTF. CDR3 DNA (partial): TGTGCCAGTAGTGTAGCGGCCGGGACTGTTGGC. Variable domain in full (rest from reference TRBV19 and TRBJ1-2): DGGITQSPKYLFRKEGQNVTLSCEQNLNHDAMYWYRQDPGQGLRLIYYSQIVNDFQKGDIAEGYSVSREKKESFPLTVTSAQKNPTAFYLCASSVAAGTVGYTFGSGTRLTVV.

This clone was found many times. The CDR3 end falls 3 residues outside the read, so it is completed with the germline J gene. The chain carries TRBV30 and TRBJ1-3; tentative D call: TRBD1 (5 bases). The CDR3 contains 16 residues. The ends were cut back, 2 bases at V and 0 bases at J, with 14 bases in the middle. Germline loops: CDR1 GTSNPN, CDR2 SVGIG (reference sequence). The sequenced part of the CDR3 DNA is TGTGCCTGGAGTATCTCAGGGTACGGCTCTGGAAACACC. Its protein product is CAWSISGYGSGNT. The entire CDR3 is CAWSISGYGSGNTIYF.

At least ten counts were recorded for this clone. The read halts 3 residues ahead of the CDR3 end, with the missing end drawn from the germline J gene. The V and J genes are TRBV12-3 or TRBV12-4 and TRBJ2-1; TRBD2 matches 10 bases. This CDR3 has 15 residues. V was pared by 1 base and J by 8 bases, with 5 bases of the junction left unmatched. The CDR3 DNA, read in part, is TGTGCCAGCAGTTTAGAAGGGACTAGCGTACATGAG. The encoded protein is CASSLEGTSVHE. In full, the CDR3 is CASSLEGTSVHEQFF.

The table lists this clone with many counts. The read ends 3 residues shy of where the CDR3 ends; the end is completed using the germline J gene. V gene TRBV20-1 combines with J gene TRBJ1-2; a possible D gene is TRBD1 (6 bases). The CDR3 consists of 15 residues. Germline V gives CDR1 DFQATT, CDR2 SNEGSKA (reference sequence). V gave up 0 bases and J gave up 3 bases, with 14 bases separating them. The part of the CDR3 DNA that was read is TGCAGTGCTAGAGACCCTAAAGGGGGAGACTATGGC. As protein: CSARDPKGGDYG. The whole CDR3 region reads CSARDPKGGDYGYTF.

This clone was counted many times. The CDR3 extends 3 residues past the end of the read, so its final part is completed from the germline J gene. The genes are TRBV5-4 and TRBJ2-5; 7 positions match TRBD2. V lost 3 bases to trimming and J lost 5 bases; unmatched junction nucleotides: 10. The CDR3 consists of 15 residues. The V gene's germline CDR1 is SGHNT and CDR2 YYREEE (reference sequence). The CDR3 bases that were read are TGTGCCAGCAGCTCAACCGGGGGGTCTGAGGAGACC. Its translation is CASSSTGGSEET. The CDR3 as a whole reads CASSSTGGSEETQYF. The whole variable domain, remainder taken from reference TRBV5-4 and TRBJ2-5, is ETGVTQSPTHLIKTRGQQVTLRCSSQSGHNTVSWYQQALGQGPQFIFQYYREEENGRGNFPPRFSGLQFPNYSSELNVNALELDDSALYLCASSSTGGSEETQYFGPGTRLLVL.

Many counts were recorded for this clone. The read comes to an end 3 residues before the CDR3 does, leaving the germline J gene to fill in the end. The chain uses TRBV19 and TRBJ2-7, with 9 bases lining up with TRBD2. The CDR3 consists of 15 residues. Germline V gene sequence: CDR1 LNHDA, CDR2 SQIVND (reference sequence). Trimming cost V 5 bases and J 6 bases; bases outside gene matches: 11. The chain's CDR3 is CASSSSGLARGEQYF. Incomplete CDR3 DNA: TGTGCCAGTAGTTCCTCCGGACTAGCGAGAGGCGAG.

This clone appeared many times. The observed sequence ends 3 residues before the CDR3 terminus, with the missing tail filled in from the germline J gene. The chain employs TRBV5-1 and TRBJ2-7; 14 positions match TRBD2. The J segment lost 1 base and the V segment lost 4 bases, leaving 4 bases of the junction unmatched. The germline V gene encodes CDR1 SGHRS and CDR2 YFSETQ. The CDR3 has 16 amino acids. The CDR3 bases that were read are TGCGCCAGCAGCAGGGGACTAGCGGGAGAGTCCTACGAG. This gives the protein CASSRGLAGESYE. The full-length CDR3 reads as CASSRGLAGESYEQYF. The full variable domain, completed using reference TRBV5-1 and TRBJ2-7, is KAGVTQTPRYLIKTRGQQVTLSCSPISGHRSVSWYQQTPGQGLQFLFEYFSETQRNKGNFPGRFSGRQFSNSRSEMNVSTLELGDSALYLCASSRGLAGESYEQYFGPGTRLTVT.

This clone was picked up a small number of times. The missing CDR3 end, 3 residues past where the read stops, is filled in from the germline J gene. This chain uses TRBV5-4 with TRBJ2-5; no firm D call. The CDR3 loop spans 14 amino acids. V dropped 2 bases and J dropped 1 base, with 9 bases sitting between them. Germline CDR1 reads SGHNT; CDR2 reads YYREEE (reference sequence). The CDR3 DNA, read in part, is TGTGCCAGCAGCTTTTCAGGTGGCCAAGAGACC. This codes for CASSFSGGQET. The entire CDR3 protein is CASSFSGGQETQYF. Variable domain in full (rest from reference TRBV5-4 and TRBJ2-5): ETGVTQSPTHLIKTRGQQVTLRCSSQSGHNTVSWYQQALGQGPQFIFQYYREEENGRGNFPPRFSGLQFPNYSSELNVNALELDDSALYLCASSFSGGQETQYFGPGTRLLVL.

There are many counts of this clone. Relative to the germline gene, one junction end is altered; a read error may explain this. The CDR3 end falls 3 residues outside the read, so it is completed with the germline J gene. V usage is TRBV7-7 and J usage is TRBJ2-3, with 7 bases matching TRBD2. CDR1 is SSHAT, CDR2 FNYEAQ, per germline (reference sequence). This CDR3 has 15 amino acids. The DNA read from the CDR3 is TGTGCTAGCAGCTCACGGGGGGATCGCACAGATACG. The encoded protein is CASSSRGDRTDT. The complete CDR3 protein is CASSSRGDRTDTQYF.

Comment on this clone: From the germline J gene comes the end of the CDR3, since the read stops 3 residues before it. The chain uses TRBV11-3 and TRBJ1-1; D is unresolved. In germline, CDR1 is SGHNT, CDR2 YENEEA. The V end was cut by 5 bases, the J end by 2 bases, with 12 bases between. This CDR3 has 14 amino acids. Here the CDR3 reads CASSPSSGNTEAFF. The sequenced part of the CDR3 DNA is TGTGCCAGCAGCCCCTCTAGTGGTAACACTGAA.

This clone occurred a few times. This may be a read error: a much more frequent sequence differs by one nucleotide. With the read ending 3 residues before the CDR3 end, the germline J gene is used to fill in that end. The chain links TRBV5-5 to TRBJ2-2, with TRBD1 matching over 8 bases. V gave up 5 bases and J gave up 6 bases; unmatched junction bases: 9. This CDR3 comprises 15 residues. Germline V gene lookup returns CDR1 SGHKS and CDR2 YYEKEE (reference sequence). The CDR3 loop is CASSPDRVGAGELFF. Partial CDR3 DNA: TGTGCCAGCAGTCCGGACAGGGTGGGTGCCGGGGAG.

In its sample, this clone was seen many times. Sequencing ends 3 residues short of the CDR3 end; the germline J gene provides the rest. This sequence joins TRBV19 and TRBJ2-1, with D perhaps TRBD2 (6 bases). The length of the CDR3 is 16 residues. Germline V lookup: CDR1 LNHDA, CDR2 SQIVND (reference sequence). V dropped 5 bases and J dropped 7 bases, with 21 bases sitting between them. The CDR3 reads CASSDPAGLSRNEQFF. The part of the CDR3 DNA that was read is TGTGCCAGTAGTGATCCCGCGGGACTCTCGAGGAATGAG.

This clone appeared a few times. The read ends 3 residues before the CDR3 terminus; that terminus is restored from the germline J gene. This chain joins TRBV5-1 and TRBJ2-5; TRBD1 matches at 9 bases. The V gene's germline CDR1 is SGHRS and CDR2 YFSETQ. The trim removed 1 base at V and 5 bases at J, leaving 9 bases unmatched. The CDR3 totals 16 residues. The CDR3 DNA, read in part, is TGCGCCAGCAGCTTGACGGGACAGGGCGATTGGGAGACC. Its translation is CASSLTGQGDWET. The complete CDR3 sequence is CASSLTGQGDWETQYF.

This clone was detected many times. The read comes to an end 3 residues before the CDR3 does, leaving the germline J gene to fill in the end. The rearrangement uses TRBV19 and TRBJ2-7; 10 bases are a match to TRBD1. Per the germline V gene, CDR1 is LNHDA and CDR2 is SQIVND (reference sequence). The CDR3 consists of 16 residues. The V segment lost 1 base and the J segment 2 bases; nucleotides outside the gene matches: 5. The CDR3 loop is CASSIGSGTGAYEQYF. The CDR3 DNA, read in part, is TGTGCCAGTAGTATAGGATCCGGGACAGGGGCCTACGAG.

This clone was observed many times. The read terminates 3 residues before the CDR3 end, so the remaining end is supplied by the germline J gene. The chain couples TRBV2 to TRBJ2-1; no definite D call. V lost 0 bases to trimming and J lost 5 bases, with 14 bases between them. Per germline, CDR1 SNHLY and CDR2 FYNNEI. This CDR3 region has 16 residues. CDR3 region: CASSEAPRVLHNEQFF. The CDR3 DNA, read in part, is TGTGCCAGCAGTGAAGCCCCGAGAGTACTCCACAATGAG.

In this sample, this clone turned up many times. The read terminates 3 residues ahead of where the CDR3 ends, so the germline J gene completes it. The chain uses TRBV3-1 (or the pseudogene TRBV3-2) and TRBJ2-1, with 9 bases lining up with TRBD2. V was pared by 4 bases and J by 9 bases, with 1 base of the junction left unmatched. This CDR3 contains 12 residues. The germline CDR1 and CDR2 sequences are LGHDT and YNNKEL (reference sequence). The CDR3 spells CASSRSGSEQFF. Partial CDR3 DNA: TGTGCCAGCAGCCGTAGCGGGAGTGAG.

This clone was counted at least ten times. The CDR3 extends 3 residues past the end of the read, so its final part is completed from the germline J gene. This chain joins TRBV7-9 and TRBJ2-5, with TRBD2 as a possible D gene (6 bases). The ends were cut back, 2 bases at V and 2 bases at J, with 9 bases in the middle. The CDR3 sequence is 14 residues long. Germline V gene lookup returns CDR1 SEHNR and CDR2 FQNEAQ (reference sequence). CDR3 DNA, as far as it was read: TGTGCCAGCAGCTTATTTAGCGGACAAGAGACC. This gives the protein CASSLFSGQET. The whole CDR3 protein is CASSLFSGQETQYF. The full variable domain, with the rest looked up from reference TRBV7-9 and TRBJ2-5, is DTGVSQNPRHKITKRGQNVTFRCDPISEHNRLYWYRQTLGQGPEFLTYFQNEAQLEKSRLLSDRFSAERPKGSFSTLEIQRTEQGDSAMYLCASSLFSGQETQYFGPGTRLLVL.

There are many counts of this clone. The read terminates 3 residues ahead of where the CDR3 ends, so the germline J gene completes it. V usage is TRBV7-8 and J usage is TRBJ1-1, with a weak D call TRBD1 (5 bases). This CDR3 is 13 amino acids long. Germline V gene sequence: CDR1 SGHVS, CDR2 FQNEAQ. Trimming pared 3 bases from V and 5 bases from J, leaving 10 bases between. CDR3 bases read: TGTGCCAGCAGCTTTCAGGGAGGGACTGAA. Translation: CASSFQGGTE. The CDR3 as a whole reads CASSFQGGTEAFF.